What follows are 5 T cell receptor beta chains derived from one specimen sequenced in a study of Ad26.COV2.S vaccination and SARS-CoV-2 variants. Sequenced by immunoSEQ multiplex PCR; TCRdb stores in-frame clones only, minus some. Among a few hundred thousand clones listed, 90% were seen once. This sample's treatment: around 19 received Ad26.COV2.S at low or high dose, single or two shots; roughly 5 received placebo; per-sample allocation not given. Day 63 after the first vaccine or placebo injection was the time point for sampling. Sequenced here: peripheral blood, sampled in a trial of Ad26.COV2.S vaccine versus placebo. These receptors were obtained from a person between 18 and 65 years old who received the Ad26.COV2.S COVID-19 vaccine or a placebo.

The chain combines TRBV18 with TRBJ2-3, with D unresolved. V was shortened by 0 bases and J by 5 bases, with 9 bases between the two germline ends. Germline loops: CDR1 KGHSH, CDR2 LQKENI. This CDR3 has 14 residues. CDR3: CASSPPRVRDTQYF. The CDR3 DNA is TGTGCCAGCTCACCACCCCGGGTACGAGATACGCAGTATTTT.

The V and J genes are TRBV11-1 and TRBJ2-7; tentatively, D is TRBD1 (6 bases). The CDR3 totals 15 residues. The germline gives CDR1 SGHAT, CDR2 FQDESV (reference sequence). V lost 2 bases and J lost 5, with 16 bases in between. The CDR3 bases are TGTGCCAGCAGCTTATTGAGGAGGACAGACGACGAGCAGTACTTC. Protein sequence: CASSLLRRTDDEQYF.

This chain links TRBV6-2 or TRBV6-3 with TRBJ1-1; D is ambiguous. With 0 bases removed from V and 0 bases from J, the gap between germline ends came to 8 bases. The germline gives CDR1 MNHEY, CDR2 SVGEGT. CDR3 length: 15 amino acids. The CDR3 nucleotides read TGTGCCAGCAGTTACTCGAAGACCCTGAACACTGAAGCTTTCTTT. Its translation is CASSYSKTLNTEAFF.

This rearrangement joins TRBV4-2 to TRBJ1-2; 9 bases fit TRBD1. The CDR3 is made up of 15 amino acids. V shed 3 bases, J shed 5 bases, and the junction held 7 bases outside the gene matches. In germline, CDR1 is LGHNA, CDR2 YNFKEQ. The CDR3 region has the DNA TGTGCCAGCAGCCAGGGGACAGGGAGTCTTTATGGCTACACCTTC. Its protein product is CASSQGTGSLYGYTF.

The genes are TRBV27 and TRBJ2-3, with D perhaps TRBD1 (5 bases). V was shortened by 3 bases and J by 4 bases, with 11 bases between the two germline ends. The CDR3 loop spans 14 amino acids. CDR1 is MNHEY and CDR2 is SMNVEV in the germline V gene (reference sequence). The CDR3 region has the DNA TGTGCCAGCAGTTTGGACCAGGGTCCAGATACGCAGTATTTT. Its translation: CASSLDQGPDTQYF.